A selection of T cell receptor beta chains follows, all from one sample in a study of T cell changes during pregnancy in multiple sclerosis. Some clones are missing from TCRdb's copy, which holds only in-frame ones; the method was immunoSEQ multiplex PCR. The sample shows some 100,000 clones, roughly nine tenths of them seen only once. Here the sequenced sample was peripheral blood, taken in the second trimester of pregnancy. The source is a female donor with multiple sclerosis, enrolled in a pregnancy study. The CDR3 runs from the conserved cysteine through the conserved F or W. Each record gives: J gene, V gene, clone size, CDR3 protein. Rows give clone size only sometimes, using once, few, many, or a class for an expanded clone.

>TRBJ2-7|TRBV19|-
CASSIGGWSYEQYF
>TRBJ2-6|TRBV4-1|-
CASSQGRQGPGTGANVLTF
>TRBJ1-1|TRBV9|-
CASSIREETEAFF
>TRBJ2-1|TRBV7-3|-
CASSLRGGNEQFF
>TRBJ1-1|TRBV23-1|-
CASSHDRENAEAFF
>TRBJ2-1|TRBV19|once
CASSNRVDQFF
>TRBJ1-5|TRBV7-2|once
CASSSGDWDRGLQPQHF
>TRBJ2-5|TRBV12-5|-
CASGLSPTSGRSTYQETQYF
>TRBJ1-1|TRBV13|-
CASSVSPTENTEAFF
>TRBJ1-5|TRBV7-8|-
CASSLAQGPEPQHF
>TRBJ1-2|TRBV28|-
CASRAEAWEGYGYTF
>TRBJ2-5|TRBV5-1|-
CASSLDQGGETQYF
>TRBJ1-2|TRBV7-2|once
CASSSDRGGDGYTF
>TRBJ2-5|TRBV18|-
CASSPNRGGQETQYF
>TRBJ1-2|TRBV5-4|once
CASSPEVSSYGYTF
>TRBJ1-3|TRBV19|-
CASQTHPTLRIRNTIYF
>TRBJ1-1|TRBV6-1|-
CASSERTGGQMNTEAFF
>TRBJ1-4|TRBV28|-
CASRQGAWEKLFF
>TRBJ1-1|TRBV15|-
CATSSGMRTGLYGVF
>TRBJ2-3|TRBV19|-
CASSKRTSGDTQYF
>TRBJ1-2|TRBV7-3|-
CASSLSDRGIEGYTF
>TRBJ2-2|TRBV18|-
CASSPLGTNTGELFF
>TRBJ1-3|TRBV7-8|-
CASSLQGLTGNTIYF
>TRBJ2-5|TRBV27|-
CASSLGWGGSQETQYF
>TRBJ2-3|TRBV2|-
CASKISGLGDTQYF
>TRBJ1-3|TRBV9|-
CASSVNRKIAGNTIYF
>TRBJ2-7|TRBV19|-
CASSSPGFSYEQYF
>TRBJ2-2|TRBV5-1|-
CASSTSIAGGPSTGELFF
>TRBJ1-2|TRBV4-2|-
CASSQDGGQQYGYTF
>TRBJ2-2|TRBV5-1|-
CASSLPPPRQGRETGELFF
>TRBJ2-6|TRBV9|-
CASSGGVGQPLTGANVLTF